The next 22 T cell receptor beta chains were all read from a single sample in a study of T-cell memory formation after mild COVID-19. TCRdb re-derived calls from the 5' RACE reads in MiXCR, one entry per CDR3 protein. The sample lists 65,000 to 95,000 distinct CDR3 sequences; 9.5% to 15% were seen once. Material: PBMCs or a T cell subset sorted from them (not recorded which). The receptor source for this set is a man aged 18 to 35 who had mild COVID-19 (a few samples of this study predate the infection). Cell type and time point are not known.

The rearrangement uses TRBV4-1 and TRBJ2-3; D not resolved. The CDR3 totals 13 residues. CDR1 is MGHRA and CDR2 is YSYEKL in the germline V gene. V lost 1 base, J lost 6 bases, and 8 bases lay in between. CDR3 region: CASSQVQGDTQYF. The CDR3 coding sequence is TGCGCCAGCAGCCAAGTCCAAGGGGATACGCAGTATTTT.

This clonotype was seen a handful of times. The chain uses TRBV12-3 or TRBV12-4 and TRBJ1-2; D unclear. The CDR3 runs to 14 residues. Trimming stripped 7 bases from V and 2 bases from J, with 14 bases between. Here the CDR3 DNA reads TGTGCCAGCACCGTGGGCCCCGGCAACTATGGCTACACCTTC. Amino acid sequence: CASTVGPGNYGYTF.

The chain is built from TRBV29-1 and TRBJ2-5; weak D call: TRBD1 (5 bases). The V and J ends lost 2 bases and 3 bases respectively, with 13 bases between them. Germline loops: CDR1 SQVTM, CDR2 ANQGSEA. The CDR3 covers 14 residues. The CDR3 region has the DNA TGCAGCGTTGAAATTACAGGCATAGAAGAGACCCAGTACTTC. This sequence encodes CSVEITGIEETQYF.

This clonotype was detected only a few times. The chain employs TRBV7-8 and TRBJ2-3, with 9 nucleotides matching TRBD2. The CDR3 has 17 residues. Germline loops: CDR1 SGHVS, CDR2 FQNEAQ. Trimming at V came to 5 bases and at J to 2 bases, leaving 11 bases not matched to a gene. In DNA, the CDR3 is TGTGCCAGCAGCGACCCGCCCCTAGCGGGACACACAGATACGCAGTATTTT. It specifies CASSDPPLAGHTDTQYF.

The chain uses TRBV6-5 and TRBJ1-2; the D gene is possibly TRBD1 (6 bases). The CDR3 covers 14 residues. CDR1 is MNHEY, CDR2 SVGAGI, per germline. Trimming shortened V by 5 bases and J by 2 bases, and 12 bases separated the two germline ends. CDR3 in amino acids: CASSPVQGNYGYTF. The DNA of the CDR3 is TGTGCCAGCAGTCCAGTGCAGGGGAACTATGGCTACACCTTC.

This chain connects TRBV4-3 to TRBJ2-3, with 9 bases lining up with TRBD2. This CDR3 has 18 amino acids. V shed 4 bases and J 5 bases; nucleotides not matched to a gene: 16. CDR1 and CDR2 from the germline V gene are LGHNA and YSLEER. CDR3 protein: CASSPKVASGVSGDTQYF. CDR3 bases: TGCGCCAGCAGCCCGAAGGTAGCTAGCGGGGTTTCAGGAGATACGCAGTATTTT.

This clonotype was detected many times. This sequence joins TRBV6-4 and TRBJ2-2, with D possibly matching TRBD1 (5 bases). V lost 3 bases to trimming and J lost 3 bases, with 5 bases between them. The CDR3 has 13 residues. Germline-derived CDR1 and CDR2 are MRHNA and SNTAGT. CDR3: CASSEGDTGELFF. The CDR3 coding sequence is TGTGCCAGCAGTGAAGGGGACACCGGGGAGCTGTTTTTT.

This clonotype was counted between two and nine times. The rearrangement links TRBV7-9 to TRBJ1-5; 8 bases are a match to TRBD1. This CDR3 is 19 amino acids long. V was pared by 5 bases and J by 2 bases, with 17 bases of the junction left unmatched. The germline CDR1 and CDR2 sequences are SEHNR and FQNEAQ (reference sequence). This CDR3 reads CASSGIPDRDKWGNQPQHF. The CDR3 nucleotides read TGTGCCAGCAGCGGAATCCCGGACAGGGACAAGTGGGGCAATCAGCCCCAGCATTTT.

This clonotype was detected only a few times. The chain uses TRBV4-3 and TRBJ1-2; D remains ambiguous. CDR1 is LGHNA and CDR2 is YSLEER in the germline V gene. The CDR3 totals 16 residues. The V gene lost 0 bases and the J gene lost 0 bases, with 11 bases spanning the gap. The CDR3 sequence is CASSQDLVQPNYGYTF. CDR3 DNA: TGCGCCAGCAGCCAAGATTTAGTACAACCTAACTATGGCTACACCTTC.

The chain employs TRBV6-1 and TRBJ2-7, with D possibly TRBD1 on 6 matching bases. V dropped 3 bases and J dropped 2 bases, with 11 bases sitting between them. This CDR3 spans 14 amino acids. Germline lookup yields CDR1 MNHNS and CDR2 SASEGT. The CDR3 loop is CASSDGQRTYEQYF. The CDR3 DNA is TGTGCCAGCAGTGATGGACAGAGAACCTACGAGCAGTACTTC.

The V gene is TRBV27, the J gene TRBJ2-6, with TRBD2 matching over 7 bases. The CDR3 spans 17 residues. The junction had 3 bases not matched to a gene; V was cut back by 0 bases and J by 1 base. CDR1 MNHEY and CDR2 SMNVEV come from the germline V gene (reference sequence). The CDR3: CASSLSSGNSGANVLTF. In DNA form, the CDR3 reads TGTGCCAGCAGTTTATCGAGCGGGAATTCTGGGGCCAACGTCCTGACTTTC.

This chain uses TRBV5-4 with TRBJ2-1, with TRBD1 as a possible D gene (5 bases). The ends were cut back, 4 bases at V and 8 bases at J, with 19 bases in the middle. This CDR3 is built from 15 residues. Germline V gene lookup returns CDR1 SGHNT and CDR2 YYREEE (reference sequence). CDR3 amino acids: CASSGDSSDGDEQFF. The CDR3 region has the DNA TGTGCCAGCAGCGGAGACAGCTCCGATGGCGATGAGCAGTTCTTC.

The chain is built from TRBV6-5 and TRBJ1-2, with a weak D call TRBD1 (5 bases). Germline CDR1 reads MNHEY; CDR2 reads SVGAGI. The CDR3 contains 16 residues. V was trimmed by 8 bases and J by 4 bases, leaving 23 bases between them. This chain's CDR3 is CASAIGAAGWVYGYTF. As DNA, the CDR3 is TGTGCCAGCGCTATAGGAGCGGCAGGGTGGGTCTATGGCTACACCTTC.

The CDR3 reads CASSTRSGETYNEQFF. The CDR3 DNA reads as TGTGCCAGCAGCACCCGTTCGGGGGAGACCTACAATGAGCAGTTCTTC. The V and J genes are TRBV27 and TRBJ2-1; a possible D gene is TRBD2 (6 bases). With 6 bases removed from V and 2 bases from J, the gap between germline ends came to 17 bases. This CDR3 comprises 16 residues. CDR1 is MNHEY, CDR2 SMNVEV, per germline (reference sequence).

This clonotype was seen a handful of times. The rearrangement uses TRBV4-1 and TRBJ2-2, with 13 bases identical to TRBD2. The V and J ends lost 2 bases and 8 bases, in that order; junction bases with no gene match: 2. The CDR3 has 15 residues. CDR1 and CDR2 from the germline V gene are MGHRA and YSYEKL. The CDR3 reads CASSQPGLAGGELFF. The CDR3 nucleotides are TGCGCCAGCAGCCAACCGGGACTAGCGGGGGGGGAGCTGTTTTTT.

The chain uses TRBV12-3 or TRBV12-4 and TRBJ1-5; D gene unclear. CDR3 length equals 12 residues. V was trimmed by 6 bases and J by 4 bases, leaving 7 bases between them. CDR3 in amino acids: CASSKENQPQHF. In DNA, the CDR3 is TGTGCCAGCAGCAAAGAAAATCAGCCCCAGCATTTT.

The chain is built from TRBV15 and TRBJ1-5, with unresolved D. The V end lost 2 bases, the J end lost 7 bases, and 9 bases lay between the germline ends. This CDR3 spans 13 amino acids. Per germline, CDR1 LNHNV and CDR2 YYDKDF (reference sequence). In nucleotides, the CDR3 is TGTGCCACCAGCAGACCCGGCAGACAGCCCCAGCATTTT. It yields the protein CATSRPGRQPQHF.

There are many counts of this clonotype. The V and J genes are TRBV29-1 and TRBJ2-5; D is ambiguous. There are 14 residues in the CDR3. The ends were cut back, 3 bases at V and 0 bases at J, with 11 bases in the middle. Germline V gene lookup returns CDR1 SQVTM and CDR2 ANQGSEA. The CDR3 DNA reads TGCAGCGTTGACGGTTTGGGGAACCAAGAGACCCAGTACTTC. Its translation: CSVDGLGNQETQYF. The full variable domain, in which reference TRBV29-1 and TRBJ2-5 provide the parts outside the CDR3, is SAVISQKPSRDICQRGTSLTIQCQVDSQVTMMFWYRQQPGQSLTLIATANQGSEATYESGFVIDKFPISRPNLTFSTLTVSNMSPEDSSIYLCSVDGLGNQETQYFGPGTRLLVL.

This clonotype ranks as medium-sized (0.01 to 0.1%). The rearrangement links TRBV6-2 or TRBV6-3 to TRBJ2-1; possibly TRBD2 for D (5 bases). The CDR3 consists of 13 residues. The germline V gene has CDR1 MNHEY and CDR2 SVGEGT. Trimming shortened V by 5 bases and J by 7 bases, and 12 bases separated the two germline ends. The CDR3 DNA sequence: TGTGCCAGCAGTACGGGCCGAGGGAATGAGCAGTTCTTC. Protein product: CASSTGRGNEQFF.

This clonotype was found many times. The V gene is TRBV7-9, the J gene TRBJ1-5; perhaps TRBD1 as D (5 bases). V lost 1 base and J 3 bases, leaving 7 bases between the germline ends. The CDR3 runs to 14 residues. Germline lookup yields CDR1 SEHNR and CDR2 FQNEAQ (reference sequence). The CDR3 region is CASSLEDTNQPQHF. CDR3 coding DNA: TGTGCCAGCAGCTTAGAGGACACCAATCAGCCCCAGCATTTT.

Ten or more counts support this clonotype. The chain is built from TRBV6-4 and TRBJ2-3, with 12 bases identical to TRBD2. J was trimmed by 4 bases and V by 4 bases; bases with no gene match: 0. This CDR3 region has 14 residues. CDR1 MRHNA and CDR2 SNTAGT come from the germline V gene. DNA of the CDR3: TGTGCCAGCAGTGGGACTAGCGGGGCAGATACGCAGTATTTT. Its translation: CASSGTSGADTQYF.

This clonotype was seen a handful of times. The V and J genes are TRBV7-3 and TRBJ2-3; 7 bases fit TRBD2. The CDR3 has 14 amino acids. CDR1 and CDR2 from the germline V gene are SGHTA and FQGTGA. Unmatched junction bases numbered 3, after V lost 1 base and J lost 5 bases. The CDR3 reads CASSLIGGGDTQYF. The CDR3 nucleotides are TGTGCCAGCAGCTTAATTGGCGGGGGAGATACGCAGTATTTT.